This TCR beta chain was captured by sequencing in a study of T cell changes during pregnancy in multiple sclerosis. The V gene lost 0 bases and the J gene lost 2 bases, with 8 bases spanning the gap. Per the germline V gene, CDR1 is MRHNA and CDR2 is SNTAGT. CDR3 size: 15 residues. The repertoire was sequenced with immunoSEQ multiplex PCR; TCRdb's copy has only in-frame clones and lacks some. The sample has 55,000 to 75,000 clones; roughly 94% are singletons. This specimen consisted of peripheral blood, obtained after pregnancy. The chain joins TRBV6-4 to TRBJ1-3; TRBD1 might be the D (5 bases). This TCR derives from a female donor with multiple sclerosis, enrolled in a pregnancy study. CDR3 region: CASSDSGTAGNTIYF. In DNA, the CDR3 is TGTGCCAGCAGTGACTCCGGGACTGCTGGAAACACCATATATTTT.